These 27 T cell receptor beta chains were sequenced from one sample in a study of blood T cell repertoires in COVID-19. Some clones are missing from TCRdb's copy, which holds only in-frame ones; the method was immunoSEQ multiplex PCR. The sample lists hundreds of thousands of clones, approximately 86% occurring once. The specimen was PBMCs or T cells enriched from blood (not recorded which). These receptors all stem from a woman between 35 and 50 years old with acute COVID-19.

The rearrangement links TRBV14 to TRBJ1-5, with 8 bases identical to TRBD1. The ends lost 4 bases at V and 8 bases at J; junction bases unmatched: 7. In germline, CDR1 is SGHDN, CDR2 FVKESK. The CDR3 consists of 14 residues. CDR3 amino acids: CASSPQGAIKPQHF. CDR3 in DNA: TGTGCCAGCAGCCCTCAGGGGGCGATTAAGCCCCAGCATTTT.

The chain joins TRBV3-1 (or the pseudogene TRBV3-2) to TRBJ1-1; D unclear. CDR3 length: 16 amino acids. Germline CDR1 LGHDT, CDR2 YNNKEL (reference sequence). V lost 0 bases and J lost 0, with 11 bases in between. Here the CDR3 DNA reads TGTGCCAGCAGCCAAGATCTGAGCGCCGTGAACACTGAAGCTTTCTTT. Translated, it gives CASSQDLSAVNTEAFF.

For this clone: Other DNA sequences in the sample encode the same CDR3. For the CDR3, the DNA is TGTGCCAGCAGCTTGGCAGGGTCTAACTATGGCTACACCTTC. Protein product: CASSLAGSNYGYTF. The chain carries TRBV5-4 and TRBJ1-2, with a weak D call TRBD1 (5 bases). Germline lookup yields CDR1 SGHNT and CDR2 YYREEE (reference sequence). Trimming removed 0 bases at V and 0 bases at J, with 6 bases between. This CDR3 contains 14 residues.

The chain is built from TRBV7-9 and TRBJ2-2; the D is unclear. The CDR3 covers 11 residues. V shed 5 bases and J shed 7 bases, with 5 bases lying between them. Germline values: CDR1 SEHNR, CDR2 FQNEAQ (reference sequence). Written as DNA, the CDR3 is TGTGCCAGCAGCCCCGGCGGGGAGCTGTTTTTT. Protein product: CASSPGGELFF.

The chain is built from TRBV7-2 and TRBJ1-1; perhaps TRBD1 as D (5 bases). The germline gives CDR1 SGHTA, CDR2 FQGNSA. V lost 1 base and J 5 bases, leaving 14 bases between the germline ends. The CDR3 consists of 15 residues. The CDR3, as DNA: TGTGCCAGCAGCTTAGTGGGGCGCTTAGGGACTGAAGCTTTCTTT. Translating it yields CASSLVGRLGTEAFF.

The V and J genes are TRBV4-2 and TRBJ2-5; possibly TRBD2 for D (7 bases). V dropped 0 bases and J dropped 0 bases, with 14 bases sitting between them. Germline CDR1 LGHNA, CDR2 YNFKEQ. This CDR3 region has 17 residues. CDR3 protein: CASSQESGEGNQETQYF. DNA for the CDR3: TGTGCCAGCAGCCAAGAATCAGGGGAGGGGAACCAAGAGACCCAGTACTTC.

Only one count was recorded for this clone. CDR3 nucleotides: TGCGCCAGCAGCCAACTTCGACTCCACAATGAGCAGTTCTTC. Translated: CASSQLRLHNEQFF. This chain uses TRBV4-1 with TRBJ2-1; D unclear. V was trimmed by 2 bases and J by 5 bases, leaving 10 bases between them. Germline values: CDR1 MGHRA, CDR2 YSYEKL. This CDR3 region has 14 residues.

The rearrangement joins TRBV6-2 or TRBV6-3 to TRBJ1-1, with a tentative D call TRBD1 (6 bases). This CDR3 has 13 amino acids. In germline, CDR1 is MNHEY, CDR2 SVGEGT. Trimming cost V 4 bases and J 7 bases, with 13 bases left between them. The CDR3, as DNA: TGTGCCAGCAGTTCCACCCGGACAGTTGAAGCTTTCTTT. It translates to CASSSTRTVEAFF.

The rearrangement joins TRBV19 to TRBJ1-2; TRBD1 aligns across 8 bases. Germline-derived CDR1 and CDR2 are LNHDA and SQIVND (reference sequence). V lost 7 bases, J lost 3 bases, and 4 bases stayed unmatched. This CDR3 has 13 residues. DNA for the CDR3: TGTGCCAGTACCGAGACAGGGGACTATGGCTACACCTTC. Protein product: CASTETGDYGYTF.

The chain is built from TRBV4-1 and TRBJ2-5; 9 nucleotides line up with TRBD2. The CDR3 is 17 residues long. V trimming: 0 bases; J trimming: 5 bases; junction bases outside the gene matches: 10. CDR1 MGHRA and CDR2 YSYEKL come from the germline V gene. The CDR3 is CASSQDGGGGAGETQYF. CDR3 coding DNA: TGCGCCAGCAGCCAAGATGGGGGCGGGGGGGCTGGCGAGACCCAGTACTTC.

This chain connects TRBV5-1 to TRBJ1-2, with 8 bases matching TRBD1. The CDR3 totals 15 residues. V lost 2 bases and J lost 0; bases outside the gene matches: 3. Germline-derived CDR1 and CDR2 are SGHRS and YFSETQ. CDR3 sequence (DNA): TGCGCCAGCAGCTTAGGGACAGGTTCTAACTATGGCTACACCTTC. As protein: CASSLGTGSNYGYTF. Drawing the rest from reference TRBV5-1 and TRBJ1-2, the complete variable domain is KAGVTQTPRYLIKTRGQQVTLSCSPISGHRSVSWYQQTPGQGLQFLFEYFSETQRNKGNFPGRFSGRQFSNSRSEMNVSTLELGDSALYLCASSLGTGSNYGYTFGSGTRLTVV.

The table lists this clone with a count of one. The DNA for the CDR3 is TGTGCCAGTAGTAGGCAAGTACAGGGGAATAGCAATCAGCCCCAGCATTTT. Amino acid sequence: CASSRQVQGNSNQPQHF. The V call is TRBV19, the J call TRBJ1-5, with 7 bases matching TRBD1. Losses at the gene ends were 4 bases for V and 0 bases for J; bases not matched to a gene: 9. From germline, CDR1 is LNHDA and CDR2 SQIVND (reference sequence). This CDR3 is 17 amino acids long.

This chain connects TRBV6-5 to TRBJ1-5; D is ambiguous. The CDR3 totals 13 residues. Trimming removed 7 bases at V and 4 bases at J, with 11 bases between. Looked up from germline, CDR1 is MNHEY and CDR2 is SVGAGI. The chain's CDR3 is CASKPGYNQPQHF. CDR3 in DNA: TGTGCCAGCAAGCCAGGCTATAATCAGCCCCAGCATTTT.

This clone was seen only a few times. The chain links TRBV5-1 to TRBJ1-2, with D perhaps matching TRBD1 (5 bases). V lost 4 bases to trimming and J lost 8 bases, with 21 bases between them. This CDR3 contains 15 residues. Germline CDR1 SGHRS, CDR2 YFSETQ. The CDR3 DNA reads TGCGCCAGCAGCCTCGCGACAGAGGTGATTAACGGCTACACCTTC. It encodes CASSLATEVINGYTF.

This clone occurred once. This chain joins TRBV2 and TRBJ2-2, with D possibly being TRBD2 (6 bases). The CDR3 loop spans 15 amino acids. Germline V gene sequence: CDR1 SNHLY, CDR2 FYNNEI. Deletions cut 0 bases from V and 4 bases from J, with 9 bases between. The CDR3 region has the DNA TGTGCCAGCAGTGAAGCGGGACTGCTCACCGGGGAGCTGTTTTTT. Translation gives CASSEAGLLTGELFF. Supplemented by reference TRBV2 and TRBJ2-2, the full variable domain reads EPEVTQTPSHQVTQMGQEVILRCVPISNHLYFYWYRQILGQKVEFLVSFYNNEISEKSEIFDDQFSVERPDGSNFTLKIRSTKLEDSAMYFCASSEAGLLTGELFFGEGSRLTVL.

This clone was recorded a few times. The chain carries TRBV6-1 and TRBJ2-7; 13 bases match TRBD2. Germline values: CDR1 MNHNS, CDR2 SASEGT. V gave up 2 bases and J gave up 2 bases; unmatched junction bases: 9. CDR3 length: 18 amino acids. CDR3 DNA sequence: TGTGCCAGCAGTGAATCAACTAGCGGGGGGGCCTGGGCCTACGAGCAGTACTTC. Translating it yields CASSESTSGGAWAYEQYF.

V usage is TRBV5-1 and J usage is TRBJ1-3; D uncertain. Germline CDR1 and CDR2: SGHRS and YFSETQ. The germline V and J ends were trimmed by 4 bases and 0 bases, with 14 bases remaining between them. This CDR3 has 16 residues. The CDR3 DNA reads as TGCGCCAGCAGCCCGGAAGCGGGCCGCTCTGGAAACACCATATATTTT. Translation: CASSPEAGRSGNTIYF.

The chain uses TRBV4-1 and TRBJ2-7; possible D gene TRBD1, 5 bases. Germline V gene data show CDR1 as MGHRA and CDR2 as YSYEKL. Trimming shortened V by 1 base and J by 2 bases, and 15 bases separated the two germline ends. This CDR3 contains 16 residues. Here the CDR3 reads CASSQGSRQGPYEQYF. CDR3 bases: TGCGCCAGCAGCCAAGGGTCAAGGCAGGGTCCCTACGAGCAGTACTTC.

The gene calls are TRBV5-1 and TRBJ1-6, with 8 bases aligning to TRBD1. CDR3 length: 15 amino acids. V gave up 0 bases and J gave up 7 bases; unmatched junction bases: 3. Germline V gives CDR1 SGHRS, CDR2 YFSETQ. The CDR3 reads CASSLASGGNSPLHF. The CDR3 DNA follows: TGCGCCAGCAGCTTGGCTTCAGGGGGCAATTCACCCCTCCACTTT.

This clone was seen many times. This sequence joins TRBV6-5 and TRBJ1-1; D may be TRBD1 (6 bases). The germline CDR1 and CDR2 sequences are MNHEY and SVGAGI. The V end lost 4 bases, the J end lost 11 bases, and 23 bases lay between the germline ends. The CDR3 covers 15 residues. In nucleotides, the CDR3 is TGTGCCAGCAGTTCCCGACAGGTTCGTAAATCGGTGGCTTTCTTT. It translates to CASSSRQVRKSVAFF.

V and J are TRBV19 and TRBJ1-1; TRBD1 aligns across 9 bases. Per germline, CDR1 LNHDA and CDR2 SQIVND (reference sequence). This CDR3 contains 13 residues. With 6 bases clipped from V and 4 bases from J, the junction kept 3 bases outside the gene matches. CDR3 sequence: CASSTGQGTEAFF. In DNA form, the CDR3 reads TGTGCCAGTAGCACGGGACAGGGCACTGAAGCTTTCTTT.

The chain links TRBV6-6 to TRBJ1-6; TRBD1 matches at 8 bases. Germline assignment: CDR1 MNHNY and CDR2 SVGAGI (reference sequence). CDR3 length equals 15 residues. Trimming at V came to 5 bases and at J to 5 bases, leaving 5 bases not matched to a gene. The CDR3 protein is CASSKDRVNNSPLHF. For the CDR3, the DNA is TGTGCCAGCAGTAAGGACAGGGTGAATAATTCACCCCTCCACTTT.

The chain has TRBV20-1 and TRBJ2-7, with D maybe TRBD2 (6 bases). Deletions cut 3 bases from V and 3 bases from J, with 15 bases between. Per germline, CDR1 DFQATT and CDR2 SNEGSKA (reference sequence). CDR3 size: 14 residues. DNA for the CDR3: TGCAGTGCTAGTTTGAGGCGGGGCGGCTACGAGCAGTACTTC. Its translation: CSASLRRGGYEQYF.

The chain's CDR3 is CASSLEAGRTGGYTF. The CDR3 DNA follows: TGTGCCAGCAGCTTAGAAGCAGGGAGGACGGGAGGCTACACCTTC. V is TRBV7-9 and J is TRBJ1-2; a possible D gene is TRBD1 (5 bases). Deletions cut 1 base from V and 8 bases from J, with 17 bases between. CDR1 and CDR2 (germline): SEHNR, FQNEAQ (reference sequence). The CDR3 has 15 amino acids. The full variable domain, in which reference TRBV7-9 and TRBJ1-2 provide the parts outside the CDR3, is DTGVSQNPRHKITKRGQNVTFRCDPISEHNRLYWYRQTLGQGPEFLTYFQNEAQLEKSRLLSDRFSAERPKGSFSTLEIQRTEQGDSAMYLCASSLEAGRTGGYTFGSGTRLTVV.

The CDR3 DNA follows: TGTGCCTGGGGACAGGGGTACAATCAGCCCCAGCATTTT. Amino acid sequence: CAWGQGYNQPQHF. The chain has TRBV30 and TRBJ1-5; TRBD1 matches at 9 bases. There are 13 residues in the CDR3. Trimming took 5 bases from V and 3 from J; bases not matched to a gene: 2. Germline CDR1 is GTSNPN and CDR2 is SVGIG (reference sequence).

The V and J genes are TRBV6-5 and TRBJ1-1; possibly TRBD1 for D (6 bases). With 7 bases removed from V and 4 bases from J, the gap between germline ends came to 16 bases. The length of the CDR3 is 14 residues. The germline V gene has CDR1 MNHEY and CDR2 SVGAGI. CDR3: CASTLQGQGTEAFF. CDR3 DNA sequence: TGTGCCAGCACTCTTCAGGGGCAGGGCACTGAAGCTTTCTTT.

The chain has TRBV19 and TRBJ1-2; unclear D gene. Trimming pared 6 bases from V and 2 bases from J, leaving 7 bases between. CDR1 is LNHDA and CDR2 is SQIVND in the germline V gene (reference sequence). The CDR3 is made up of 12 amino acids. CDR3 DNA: TGTGCCAGTAGAACAGACAACTATGGCTACACCTTC. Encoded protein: CASRTDNYGYTF.